These T cell receptor beta chains were read from a single sample in a study of blood T cell repertoires in COVID-19. Generated by immunoSEQ multiplex PCR, the TCRdb table keeps only in-frame clones and is missing some. The table shows about 390,000 clones, with about 83% occurring only once. The specimen sequenced was PBMCs or T cells enriched from blood (not recorded which). The receptors shown here come from a woman aged 45-60 years who had recovered from COVID-19. CDR3s include the opening cysteine and the closing phenylalanine or tryptophan. The D gene is left open where the match is weak. Rows may omit the clone size; those that give it use once, few, many or a size class.

TRBD2 | TRBJ2-2 | NA | TRBV9 | CASSAGLAGTGELFF | TGTGCCAGCAGCGCAGGACTAGCCGGAACCGGGGAGCTGTTTTTT
NA | TRBJ2-1 | NA | TRBV7-3 | CASSTATTLNEQFF | TGTGCCAGCAGCACCGCGACTACACTAAATGAGCAGTTCTTC
NA | TRBJ1-1 | NA | TRBV7-2 | CASSLVAGGEAFF | TGTGCCAGCAGCTTAGTAGCCGGTGGGGAAGCTTTCTTT
NA | TRBJ1-1 | NA | TRBV30 | CAWMPKGPSTEAFF | TGTGCCTGGATGCCCAAGGGGCCCTCCACTGAAGCTTTCTTT
NA | TRBJ2-2 | NA | TRBV2 | CASSFKPTGELFF | TGTGCCAGCAGTTTCAAGCCCACCGGGGAGCTGTTTTTT
NA | TRBJ1-2 | once | TRBV27 | CASSQGSRGYTF | TGTGCCAGCAGTCAGGGAAGTAGAGGCTACACCTTC
NA | TRBJ1-1 | NA | TRBV7-9 | CASSPASTGNTEAFF | TGTGCCAGCAGCCCAGCCTCGACAGGGAACACTGAAGCTTTCTTT
NA | TRBJ1-5 | NA | TRBV2 | CASRRTVKGQPQHF | TGTGCCAGCAGAAGGACAGTAAAGGGTCAGCCCCAGCATTTT
NA | TRBJ1-1 | NA | TRBV6-5 | CASSFRGTEAFF | TGTGCCAGCAGTTTTAGGGGGACTGAAGCTTTCTTT
NA | TRBJ1-1 | once | TRBV12-3/TRBV12-4 | CASSYMNTEAFF | TGTGCCAGCAGTTACATGAACACTGAAGCTTTCTTT
NA | TRBJ1-6 | NA | TRBV5-1 | CASSSQGMGNNSPLHF | TGCGCCAGCAGCTCACAGGGAATGGGTAATAATTCACCCCTCCACTTT
NA | TRBJ1-2 | NA | TRBV28 | CASQNRANYGYTF | TGTGCCAGCCAGAACAGGGCCAACTATGGCTACACCTTC
TRBD2 | TRBJ2-2 | NA | TRBV4-2 | CASSPRSGTSGGGTGELFF | TGTGCCAGCAGCCCACGATCCGGGACTAGCGGGGGAGGGACCGGGGAGCTGTTTTTT
TRBD1 | TRBJ1-1 | NA | TRBV5-1 | CASRRQGDGAEAFF | TGCGCCAGCAGAAGACAGGGGGATGGCGCTGAAGCTTTCTTT
TRBD1 | TRBJ2-7 | NA | TRBV7-2 | CASSLAQGSAEQYF | TGTGCCAGCAGCTTAGCACAGGGGTCTGCCGAGCAGTACTTC
TRBD1 | TRBJ1-5 | NA | TRBV5-6 | CASSLGRQGVRSNQPQHF | TGTGCCAGCAGCTTGGGTCGACAGGGTGTGAGGAGCAATCAGCCCCAGCATTTT
NA | TRBJ1-2 | NA | TRBV5-1 | CASSPGGENYGYTF | TGCGCCAGCAGCCCCGGCGGCGAGAACTATGGCTACACCTTC
NA | TRBJ1-2 | NA | TRBV18 | CASSPPSREGYTF | TGTGCCAGCTCACCACCCTCTAGGGAGGGCTACACCTTC
TRBD2 | TRBJ2-2 | NA | TRBV9 | CASSDGGTKPGELFF | TGTGCCAGCAGCGATGGGGGGACTAAGCCCGGGGAGCTGTTTTTT